This T cell receptor (beta chain) originates from a study of patients and donors after allogeneic stem cell transplantation. TCRdb independently ran MiXCR on the RT-PCR reads; one entry per CDR3 protein. This table has about 960,000 distinct CDR3 sequences, more than 15% appearing once. Germline CDR1 MNHEY, CDR2 SVGAGI. CDR3 length equals 14 residues. V trimming: 4 bases; J trimming: 8 bases; junction bases outside the gene matches: 8. This clonotype was counted a few times. The clonotype was recovered from a human donor who was either an allogeneic HSCT recipient or a stem cell or donor lymphocyte infusion donor (not recorded which). It is not recorded whose cells these are; they may come from a transplant donor. The chain uses TRBV6-5 and TRBJ2-4; 7 nucleotides align to TRBD1. Source material: blood, either unsorted or a sorted T cell fraction (not recorded which). The CDR3 is CASSLKQGKDIQYF. The CDR3 nucleotides read TGTGCCAGCAGTTTGAAACAGGGGAAAGACATTCAGTACTTC.